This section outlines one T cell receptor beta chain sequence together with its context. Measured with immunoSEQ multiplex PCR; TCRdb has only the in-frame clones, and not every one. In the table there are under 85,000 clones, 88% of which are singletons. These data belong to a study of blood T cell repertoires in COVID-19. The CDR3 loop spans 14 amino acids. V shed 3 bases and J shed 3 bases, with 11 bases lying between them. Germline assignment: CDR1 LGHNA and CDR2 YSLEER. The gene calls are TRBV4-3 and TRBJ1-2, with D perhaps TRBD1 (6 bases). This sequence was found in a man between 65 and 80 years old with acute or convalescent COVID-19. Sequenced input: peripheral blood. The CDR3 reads CASSQVQGYYGYTF. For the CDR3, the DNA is TGCGCCAGCAGCCAGGTACAGGGATACTATGGCTACACCTTC.